Shown below are 5 T cell receptor beta chains from a single sample sequenced in a study of shared clonotypes between healthy human individuals (dated by TCRdb to the early 2020s). CD8 naive samples were CD45RO-negative cells positively selected for CCR7, giving a CD45RA+CCR7+ population that excluded TemRA cells. The protocol used for the library was the immunoSEQ multiplex PCR assay. Held by TCRdb, this immuneACCESS table contains in-frame sequences only and omits some clones. Under half of the omission traces to an unresolved V gene where checked; the cause of the rest is unknown. This sample holds some 2 million clones; about 95% were observed only once. The biggest ten clones account for 1.2% of the sample. Sequencing input: naive CD8+ T cells sorted from blood. This specimen's cell subset or site label, per the study, means: CD45RA+CCR7+. The receptors were gathered from a man aged 18 to 30 in good health.

There are a few counts of this clone. The rearrangement joins TRBV7-2 to TRBJ1-4; 7 nucleotides match TRBD1. Germline CDR1 and CDR2: SGHTA and FQGNSA. The CDR3 covers 15 residues. The junction had 7 bases not matched to a gene; V was cut back by 1 base and J by 8 bases. This CDR3 is CASSLGQGYWEKLFF. CDR3 coding DNA: TGTGCCAGCAGCTTAGGACAGGGTTATTGGGAAAAACTGTTTTTT.

The chain joins TRBV9 to TRBJ2-2; D unclear. There are 13 residues in the CDR3. The ends were cut back, 0 bases at V and 6 bases at J, with 6 bases in the middle. Germline CDR1 and CDR2: SGDLS and YYNGEE. The CDR3 DNA reads TGTGCCAGCAGCGTAGCTACAGCCGGGGAGCTGTTTTTT. It is translated as CASSVATAGELFF.

This chain links TRBV25-1 with TRBJ1-5; no reliable D call. Trimming took off 3 bases at V and 1 base at J, with 7 bases between the two ends. The CDR3 extends over 14 amino acids. From germline, CDR1 is MGHDK and CDR2 SYGVNS. The CDR3 DNA sequence: TGTGCCAGCAGTGAGGGTGGGAGCAATCAGCCCCAGCATTTT. Protein sequence: CASSEGGSNQPQHF.

The chain couples TRBV5-4 to TRBJ2-5; D not certain. Germline V CDR1 and CDR2: SGHNT, YYREEE (reference sequence). V was trimmed by 0 bases and J by 4 bases, leaving 16 bases between them. There are 16 residues in the CDR3. The CDR3 region is CASSLAHGPSVETQYF. The CDR3 region has the DNA TGTGCCAGCAGCTTGGCCCACGGGCCAAGCGTAGAGACCCAGTACTTC.

V and J are TRBV9 and TRBJ2-1; TRBD2 is a possible D gene (5 bases). The CDR3 is 16 residues long. V was pared by 0 bases and J by 7 bases, with 17 bases between. Germline-derived CDR1 and CDR2 are SGDLS and YYNGEE. The chain's CDR3 is CASSVGEGISWNEQFF. The CDR3 nucleotides read TGTGCCAGCAGCGTAGGTGAGGGTATCTCGTGGAATGAGCAGTTCTTC.